The clone carrying this TCR beta chain has a count of ten or more. Antigen specificity is unknown. From the 5' RACE reads, TCRdb called clonotypes with MiXCR, one entry per CDR3 protein. Found here are some 40,000 distinct CDR3 sequences, 7.3% of them singletons; the top ten hold roughly 1.4%. This sample is part of a study of T-cell memory formation after mild COVID-19. The V gene end was trimmed by 0 bases and the J gene end by 6 bases; junction bases not matched to a gene: 3. The germline V gene has CDR1 LGHNA and CDR2 YSLEER. This CDR3 has 17 amino acids. Overall study findings and caveats: Second-wave clones reaching peak frequency on day 37 lacked confirmed SARS-CoV-2 specificity. From day 15 to 85, contracting clones were balanced between CD4 and CD8, whereas later expanders leaned toward CD4+.

The genes are TRBV4-3 and TRBJ2-3; the match to TRBD2 covers 16 bases. The source material was PBMCs or a T cell subset sorted from them (not recorded which). The TCR was taken from a man aged 18 to 29 who had mild COVID-19 (a few samples of this study predate the infection). Cell type and time point are not known. The CDR3 sequence: CASSQEGLAGGSDTQYF. The DNA of the CDR3 is TGCGCCAGCAGCCAAGAGGGACTAGCGGGGGGGAGCGATACGCAGTATTTT.